This T cell receptor beta chain was recorded in a study of PD-1 blockade in classical Hodgkin lymphoma. Whole-study findings and limits: Reported findings placed baseline TCR diversity lower in newly diagnosed patients (compared with healthy donors). No one has yet defined what causes the repertoire differences, which may be disease activity or prior therapy.

The CDR3 consists of 12 residues. The V gene's germline CDR1 is MDHEN and CDR2 SYDVKM. V was shortened by 5 bases and J by 0 bases, with 4 bases between the two germline ends. Profiled with immunoSEQ multiplex PCR; TCRdb holds only in-frame clones, not every one. The table records 15,000 to 17,000 clones, 86% of them present only once. The time point: newly diagnosed, previously untreated cHL patient sample. By magnetic negative selection, CD4+ T cells were purified from thawed PBMCs. Comparison relied on PBMCs that came from newly diagnosed, untreated classical Hodgkin lymphoma. With respect to this clone: Its antigen remains unknown.

The chain links TRBV28 to TRBJ1-1; D is undetermined. Sequencing input: CD4+ T cells from blood. The source of this sequence is a human donor with classical Hodgkin lymphoma. The CDR3 sequence is CASSGLNTEAFF. For the CDR3, the DNA is TGTGCCAGCAGTGGACTGAACACTGAAGCTTTCTTT.